This TCR beta chain was recorded in a study of shared T cell receptors in the human thymus. This CDR3 has 16 amino acids. V was clipped by 4 bases and J by 2 bases, with 18 bases between them. Germline V CDR1 and CDR2: SGHDN, FVKESK. TCRdb keeps only in-frame clones here, not all; method: immunoSEQ multiplex PCR. The repertoire holds around 340,000 clones, 85% to 95% seen once, with roughly 0.02% in the top ten. The gene calls are TRBV14 and TRBJ2-7, with TRBD1 as a possible D gene (6 bases). The source is a human donor. The sequenced sample was thymocytes. This CDR3 reads CASSPSGGHGTYEQYF. CDR3 DNA: TGTGCCAGCAGCCCATCTGGGGGACACGGAACCTACGAGCAGTACTTC.